This TCR beta chain was sequenced in a study of T cell responses to AZD1222 COVID-19 vaccine. As to this clone: Its antigen is still unknown.

The CDR3 runs 18 residues. V dropped 0 bases and J dropped 5; count of bases not matched to a gene: 8. Per the germline V gene, CDR1 is SGHRS and CDR2 is YFSETQ. Pooling of second doses given at about 4 or about 12 weeks was done. Measured with immunoSEQ multiplex PCR; TCRdb has only the in-frame clones, and not every one. In the table there are about 200,000 clones, approximately 93% of which are singletons. Whole-study findings and limits: White British donors predominated, females outnumbered males, and clonal diversity was possibly underestimated.

The chain links TRBV5-1 to TRBJ2-5; TRBD2 aligns across 15 bases. Sequencing used peripheral blood, obtained 28 days after the second AZD1222 dose. The source of this sequence is an adult who received the AZD1222 COVID-19 vaccine. The CDR3: CASSLAGLAGGRFETQYF. CDR3 DNA sequence: TGCGCCAGCAGCTTGGCGGGACTAGCGGGGGGCAGATTTGAGACCCAGTACTTC.